This entry lists 25 T cell receptor beta chains sequenced from one sample in a study of cytomegalovirus exposure and HLA in healthy donors. In the PCR, 60 Vbeta and 13 Jbeta primers were used. Repertoires were generated with immunoSEQ multiplex PCR, while TCRdb's copy carries only in-frame clones and drops some. The data show fewer than 200,000 clones, approximately 71% seen once. Sequencing used PBMCs. The receptors come from a woman between 18 and 29 years old in good health and CMV-seropositive.

The CDR3 protein is CASSTGGDHNSPLHF. In nucleotides, the CDR3 is TGTGCCAGCAGTACTGGGGGGGATCATAATTCACCCCTCCACTTT. The chain has TRBV28 and TRBJ1-6; D possibly corresponds to TRBD1 (5 bases). Trimming stripped 5 bases from V and 5 bases from J, with 13 bases between. This CDR3 is 15 amino acids long. Germline V lookup: CDR1 MDHEN, CDR2 SYDVKM.

The gene calls are TRBV18 and TRBJ1-2, with D hard to call. V was clipped by 4 bases and J by 6 bases, with 12 bases between them. Germline V lookup: CDR1 KGHSH, CDR2 LQKENI. The CDR3 covers 13 residues. CDR3 DNA sequence: TGTGCCAGCTCACAGGGAGTACCGGATGGCTACACCTTC. Translated: CASSQGVPDGYTF.

This clone was picked up one time. The rearrangement uses TRBV15 and TRBJ1-2; TRBD1 aligns across 7 bases. V lost 0 bases, J lost 12 bases, and 10 bases stayed unmatched. Germline V lookup: CDR1 LNHNV, CDR2 YYDKDF (reference sequence). The CDR3 extends over 14 amino acids. CDR3 sequence (DNA): TGTGCCACCAGCAGAGAATTGACAGAGGGGGCTGACACCTTC. Its protein is CATSRELTEGADTF.

The chain is built from TRBV12-5 and TRBJ1-6; no definite D call. This CDR3 region has 13 residues. V was shortened by 2 bases and J by 9 bases, with 8 bases between the two germline ends. Germline CDR1 reads LGHNT; CDR2 reads FRNRAP. The chain's CDR3 is CASGLLTPSPLHF. Here the CDR3 DNA reads TGTGCTAGTGGTTTGTTGACTCCTTCACCCCTCCACTTT. Full variable domain (rest looked up from reference TRBV12-5 and TRBJ1-6): DARVTQTPRHKVTEMGQEVTMRCQPILGHNTVFWYRQTMMQGLELLAYFRNRAPLDDSGMPKDRFSAEMPDATLATLKIQPSEPRDSAVYFCASGLLTPSPLHFGNGTRLTVT.

The rearrangement uses TRBV5-1 and TRBJ1-1; the match to TRBD1 covers 9 bases. This CDR3 is built from 19 residues. CDR1 is SGHRS and CDR2 is YFSETQ in the germline V gene. The trim removed 0 bases at V and 0 bases at J, leaving 12 bases unmatched. CDR3 nucleotides: TGCGCCAGCAGCTTGGTCGTACAGGGGGCAGATATGATGAACACTGAAGCTTTCTTT. Translation gives CASSLVVQGADMMNTEAFF.

This rearrangement joins TRBV5-4 to TRBJ2-5; no clear D gene. TRBJ2-7 matches the DNA end more closely, so the J call is doubtful. Per the germline V gene, CDR1 is SGHNT and CDR2 is YYREEE (reference sequence). The CDR3 contains 12 residues. The CDR3 here is CASSLNSYEQYF. The CDR3 DNA sequence: TGTGCCAGCAGCTTGAACAGTTACGAGCAGTACTTC.

The chain uses TRBV5-1 and TRBJ1-1; D not certain. This CDR3 region has 13 residues. Germline lookup yields CDR1 SGHRS and CDR2 YFSETQ. Trimming shortened V by 0 bases and J by 5 bases, and 8 bases separated the two germline ends. CDR3 sequence (DNA): TGCGCCAGCAGCTTGGTTGGTCAGACTGAAGCTTTCTTT. Translating it yields CASSLVGQTEAFF.

CDR3 residues: CASRRVTDYEQYF. DNA of the CDR3: TGTGCCAGCAGAAGGGTGACAGACTACGAGCAGTACTTC. The V and J genes are TRBV2 and TRBJ2-7; D possibly corresponds to TRBD1 (5 bases). The germline CDR1 and CDR2 sequences are SNHLY and FYNNEI. V lost 6 bases, J lost 3 bases, and 12 bases lay in between. The CDR3 sequence is 13 residues long.

The chain is built from TRBV5-3 and TRBJ2-2; 11 bases are shared with TRBD2. TRBV5-3 is an ORF for which the function is uncertain. The CDR3 sequence is 17 residues long. V shed 2 bases, J shed 8 bases, and the junction held 11 bases outside the gene matches. CDR3 residues: CARSFPGLAAQGGELFF. DNA for the CDR3: TGTGCCAGAAGCTTCCCGGGACTAGCGGCCCAGGGGGGGGAGCTGTTTTTT.

The rearrangement links TRBV7-3 to TRBJ2-1; D is possibly TRBD1 (5 bases). The CDR3 covers 14 residues. Trimming pared 5 bases from V and 1 base from J, leaving 9 bases between. Germline V gene data show CDR1 as SGHTA and CDR2 as FQGTGA. CDR3 in DNA: TGTGCCAGCAGCCCCCAGGGTTCCTACAATGAGCAGTTCTTC. Amino acids: CASSPQGSYNEQFF.

This clone appeared a single time. This chain links TRBV2 with TRBJ1-2; D is uncertain. CDR1 is SNHLY and CDR2 is FYNNEI in the germline V gene. V shed 2 bases and J shed 4 bases, with 8 bases lying between them. There are 13 residues in the CDR3. CDR3 nucleotides: TGTGCCAGCAGTGAACAGGCCGTCTATGGCTACACCTTC. Its protein is CASSEQAVYGYTF.

In this sample, this clone turned up once. The CDR3 nucleotides read TGTGCCAGCAACTACTTGGGGGCAGGGAACACTGAAGCTTTCTTT. Translated: CASNYLGAGNTEAFF. J is TRBJ1-1 and V is TRBV7-9, with a weak D call TRBD1 (6 bases). Trimming shortened V by 7 bases and J by 1 base, and 16 bases separated the two germline ends. The CDR3 contains 15 residues. The germline CDR1 and CDR2 sequences are SEHNR and FQNEAQ (reference sequence).

This clone turned up a few times. This specimen includes other DNA sequences encoding the same CDR3. The rearrangement uses TRBV5-4 and TRBJ2-5; 9 nucleotides match TRBD1. J lost 2 bases, V lost 2 bases, and 1 base had no gene match. The CDR3 loop spans 14 amino acids. The germline V gene encodes CDR1 SGHNT and CDR2 YYREEE (reference sequence). CDR3 region: CASSLGQGQETQYF. The CDR3 nucleotides read TGTGCCAGCAGCTTAGGACAGGGGCAAGAGACCCAGTACTTC.

The chain carries TRBV19 and TRBJ1-6, with D perhaps matching TRBD1 (5 bases). Trimming shortened V by 4 bases and J by 10 bases, and 11 bases separated the two germline ends. CDR1 is LNHDA and CDR2 is SQIVND in the germline V gene (reference sequence). This CDR3 comprises 13 residues. The CDR3 loop reads CASSTTGGSPLHF. The DNA for the CDR3 is TGTGCCAGTAGTACCACCGGGGGGTCACCCCTCCACTTT.

The chain couples TRBV9 to TRBJ1-2, with TRBD1 matching 9 bases. V dropped 3 bases and J dropped 4; count of bases not matched to a gene: 13. Germline assignment: CDR1 SGDLS and CDR2 YYNGEE. The CDR3 contains 17 residues. This CDR3 is CASSAAQDRGNFYGYTF. The CDR3 nucleotides are TGTGCCAGCAGCGCCGCCCAGGACAGGGGTAATTTCTATGGCTACACCTTC.

The chain joins TRBV7-9 to TRBJ1-1; D remains ambiguous. This CDR3 is 15 amino acids long. Germline-derived CDR1 and CDR2 are SEHNR and FQNEAQ (reference sequence). The V end lost 1 base, the J end lost 3 bases, and 12 bases lay between the germline ends. In nucleotides, the CDR3 is TGTGCCAGCAGCTTAGAGGTGGGGAGCGACACTGAAGCTTTCTTT. Translation gives CASSLEVGSDTEAFF.

The DNA for the CDR3 is TGTGCCAGCAGCTTATCGTGGCAGCGGTTGACCGGGGAGCTGTTTTTT. It specifies CASSLSWQRLTGELFF. The chain employs TRBV7-9 and TRBJ2-2, with a possible D match to TRBD2 (5 bases). The CDR3 is 16 amino acids. The V end lost 2 bases, the J end lost 5 bases, and 15 bases lay between the germline ends. Germline CDR1 SEHNR, CDR2 FQNEAQ (reference sequence). Full variable domain (rest looked up from reference TRBV7-9 and TRBJ2-2): DTGVSQNPRHKITKRGQNVTFRCDPISEHNRLYWYRQTLGQGPEFLTYFQNEAQLEKSRLLSDRFSAERPKGSFSTLEIQRTEQGDSAMYLCASSLSWQRLTGELFFGEGSRLTVL.

The rearrangement links TRBV6-1 to TRBJ2-1; 11 bases map to TRBD2. Trimming cost V 1 base and J 8 bases; bases outside gene matches: 4. The CDR3 runs to 15 residues. Germline V lookup: CDR1 MNHNS, CDR2 SASEGT. The CDR3 DNA sequence: TGTGCCAGCAGTGAAGTGATAGCGGGGGGGGATGAGCAGTTCTTC. This encodes CASSEVIAGGDEQFF.

This clone was detected only a few times. The chain uses TRBV6-5 and TRBJ2-7, with TRBD1 matching over 7 bases. CDR1 MNHEY and CDR2 SVGAGI come from the germline V gene. J was trimmed by 3 bases and V by 2 bases; bases with no gene match: 1. This CDR3 has 13 residues. The CDR3 loop is CASSYRDSYEQYF. In DNA form, the CDR3 reads TGTGCCAGCAGTTACCGGGACAGCTACGAGCAGTACTTC.

This clone was picked up a small number of times. This chain links TRBV18 with TRBJ2-1, with D possibly being TRBD2 (5 bases). CDR3 length: 18 amino acids. Germline V gene lookup returns CDR1 KGHSH and CDR2 LQKENI. With 4 bases removed from V and 3 bases from J, the gap between germline ends came to 22 bases. This chain's CDR3 is CASSLIRVFGSFYNEQFF. CDR3 DNA: TGTGCCAGCTCACTTATCCGGGTATTTGGGAGCTTCTACAATGAGCAGTTCTTC.

The CDR3 spells CASSQDSSSYNEQFF. CDR3 coding DNA: TGCGCCAGCAGCCAGGACAGCAGCTCCTACAATGAGCAGTTCTTC. This sequence joins TRBV4-1 and TRBJ2-1, with D tentatively TRBD1 (6 bases). The CDR3 is made up of 15 amino acids. Germline loops: CDR1 MGHRA, CDR2 YSYEKL. Trimming shortened V by 3 bases and J by 0 bases, and 9 bases separated the two germline ends.

This clone was detected only once. The V and J genes are TRBV28 and TRBJ2-1; TRBD1 matches 10 bases. Germline loops: CDR1 MDHEN, CDR2 SYDVKM. The CDR3 has 14 residues. V lost 9 bases to trimming and J lost 2 bases; unmatched junction nucleotides: 4. CDR3 DNA sequence: TGTGCCAGTAGAGGGACAGGGGCCTACAATGAGCAGTTCTTC. Its protein product is CASRGTGAYNEQFF.

The chain links TRBV28 to TRBJ1-1, with 7 nucleotides matching TRBD1. Germline loops: CDR1 MDHEN, CDR2 SYDVKM. This CDR3 has 13 residues. Trimming cost V 6 bases and J 5 bases; bases outside gene matches: 6. The CDR3 region is CASSQGEGTEAFF. The CDR3 DNA is TGTGCCAGCAGCCAGGGGGAAGGAACTGAAGCTTTCTTT.

The V gene is TRBV5-5, the J gene TRBJ1-5; weak D call: TRBD1 (6 bases). The CDR3 is 14 residues long. Germline CDR1 is SGHKS and CDR2 is YYEKEE (reference sequence). V was clipped by 2 bases and J by 4 bases, with 10 bases between them. The CDR3 loop is CASSLGTSNQPQHF. Written as DNA, the CDR3 is TGTGCCAGCAGCTTAGGGACAAGTAATCAGCCCCAGCATTTT.

The J gene is TRBJ1-5, the V gene TRBV9; no clear D gene. Trimming took 1 base from V and 4 from J, leaving 6 bases between them. This CDR3 region has 13 residues. In germline, CDR1 is SGDLS, CDR2 YYNGEE. Here the CDR3 reads CASSVTENQPQHF. CDR3 DNA: TGTGCCAGCAGCGTAACTGAAAATCAGCCCCAGCATTTT.